The source of this T cell receptor (beta chain) is a study of T cells after yellow fever vaccination. Findings and limits, study-wide: On day 0, almost all vaccine-responding clonotypes were undetectable in sorted memory subsets. Primary-vaccination clones mostly resurfaced post-booster (around 95% CD4, roughly 90% CD8). FACS-sorted repertoires could harbor abundant contaminating bulk-population clonotypes.

Germline lookup yields CDR1 KGHSH and CDR2 LQKENI. This CDR3 is 13 amino acids long. Trimming took off 3 bases at V and 6 bases at J, with 11 bases between the two ends. A single record per CDR3 protein comes from TCRdb applying MiXCR to the 5' RACE reads. The table shows approximately 32,000 distinct CDR3 sequences, with 6% to 8.5% occurring only once. This clonotype has ten or more counts. Sample: PBMCs, either bulk or a sorted T-cell subset (CD4+, CD8+, memory, or dextramer-sorted; not recorded which), taken on the day of the first yellow fever vaccination. This rearrangement joins TRBV18 to TRBJ1-2; maybe TRBD1 (5 bases). The TCR was taken from a man between 18 and 35 years old who received the YFV17D yellow fever vaccine. The CDR3 loop is CASSPRRGDGYTF. The CDR3 nucleotides read TGTGCCAGCTCACCGCGGCGAGGGGATGGCTACACCTTC.